This note documents a single TCR beta chain sequence. The data were taken from a study of OX40 agonist ivuxolimab in advanced cancers. The CDR3 runs 16 residues. Unmatched junction bases numbered 1, after V lost 0 bases and J lost 5 bases. The germline gives CDR1 SGHTA, CDR2 FQGNSA. Sequencing used immunoSEQ multiplex PCR; TCRdb keeps in-frame clones, though not all of them. The data hold 65,000 to 70,000 clones, with over 60% observed a single time. This clonotype was obtained from an adult with an advanced solid tumor such as melanoma, head and neck, liver or kidney cancer. The chain has TRBV7-2 and TRBJ2-2; 12 bases map to TRBD2. The specimen was CD4+ or CD8+ T cells sorted from blood, collected in a trial of the OX40 agonist ivuxolimab. CDR3 nucleotide sequence: TGTGCCAGCAGCTTAGCACTAGCGGGGGGAACCGGGGAGCTGTTTTTT. Amino acids: CASSLALAGGTGELFF.